A selection of T cell receptor beta chains follows, all from one sample in a study of T cell responses to AZD1222 COVID-19 vaccine. Produced via immunoSEQ multiplex PCR; TCRdb's table is partial and in-frame only. The table has 90,000 to 120,000 clones, around nine tenths seen once. Specimen: peripheral blood, collected 28 days after the second dose of the MenACWY control vaccine. The source is an adult who received the MenACWY meningococcal vaccine as a control. The CDR3 runs from the conserved cysteine through the conserved F or W. Fields, in order: clone size, J gene, D gene, V gene, CDR3 protein, CDR3 DNA. D genes are given only for firm matches. Not every row has a clone size; where given, it reads once, few, many or a size class.

abundance: few; j_gene: TRBJ2-7; d_gene: -; v_gene: TRBV7-2; CDR3aa: CASSLAWGPNEQYF; CDR3nt: TGTGCCAGCAGCTTAGCATGGGGTCCCAACGAGCAGTACTTC
abundance: -; j_gene: TRBJ1-5; d_gene: -; v_gene: TRBV15; CDR3aa: CATSNTKGPYQPQHF; CDR3nt: TGTGCCACCAGCAATACCAAGGGCCCTTATCAGCCCCAGCATTTT
abundance: -; j_gene: TRBJ2-1; d_gene: -; v_gene: TRBV2; CDR3aa: CASPKGRQSYNEQFF; CDR3nt: TGTGCCAGTCCTAAGGGACGCCAATCCTACAATGAGCAGTTCTTC
abundance: -; j_gene: TRBJ1-2; d_gene: -; v_gene: TRBV29-1; CDR3aa: CSAGEANYGYTF; CDR3nt: TGCAGCGCCGGAGAGGCTAACTATGGCTACACCTTC
abundance: -; j_gene: TRBJ2-2; d_gene: TRBD2; v_gene: TRBV29-1; CDR3aa: CSVFRGGADGELFF; CDR3nt: TGCAGCGTTTTTCGCGGGGGGGCCGACGGGGAGCTGTTTTTT
abundance: -; j_gene: TRBJ2-2; d_gene: TRBD2; v_gene: TRBV4-1; CDR3aa: CASSPGLAVGTGELFF; CDR3nt: TGCGCCAGCAGCCCGGGACTAGCGGTAGGGACCGGGGAGCTGTTTTTT
abundance: -; j_gene: TRBJ2-4; d_gene: -; v_gene: TRBV7-6; CDR3aa: CASSDPASLLYF; CDR3nt: TGTGCCAGCAGCGACCCGGCCTCGTTGCTGTACTTC
abundance: -; j_gene: TRBJ2-3; d_gene: TRBD2; v_gene: TRBV7-2; CDR3aa: CASSLPLAFTDTQYF; CDR3nt: TGTGCCAGCAGCTTACCACTAGCGTTCACAGATACGCAGTATTTT
abundance: -; j_gene: TRBJ2-3; d_gene: TRBD1; v_gene: TRBV18; CDR3aa: CASSPGQPSTDTQYF; CDR3nt: TGTGCCAGCTCACCGGGACAGCCCAGCACAGATACGCAGTATTTT
abundance: -; j_gene: TRBJ1-5; d_gene: -; v_gene: TRBV19; CDR3aa: CASSIGPEQPQHF; CDR3nt: TGTGCCAGTAGTATAGGACCCGAACAGCCCCAGCATTTT
abundance: once; j_gene: TRBJ1-1; d_gene: -; v_gene: TRBV9; CDR3aa: CASSGGSTEAFF; CDR3nt: TGTGCCAGCAGCGGGGGGAGCACTGAAGCTTTCTTT
abundance: -; j_gene: TRBJ2-7; d_gene: TRBD2; v_gene: TRBV2; CDR3aa: CASNAGGRYEQYF; CDR3nt: TGTGCCAGCAATGCGGGGGGGCGGTACGAGCAGTACTTC
abundance: -; j_gene: TRBJ2-1; d_gene: -; v_gene: TRBV7-8; CDR3aa: CASSLVALRSEQFF; CDR3nt: TGTGCCAGCAGCTTAGTCGCCCTCAGGTCTGAGCAGTTCTTC
abundance: -; j_gene: TRBJ2-7; d_gene: TRBD1; v_gene: TRBV5-5; CDR3aa: CASSWAGTDPEQYF; CDR3nt: TGTGCCAGCAGCTGGGCCGGGACAGATCCCGAGCAGTACTTC
abundance: once; j_gene: TRBJ2-5; d_gene: TRBD1; v_gene: TRBV28; CDR3aa: CASRAGQGEETQYF; CDR3nt: TGTGCCAGCAGGGCGGGACAGGGTGAAGAGACCCAGTACTTC
abundance: -; j_gene: TRBJ1-5; d_gene: TRBD1; v_gene: TRBV11-2; CDR3aa: CASSLGGGGNQPQHF; CDR3nt: TGTGCCAGCAGCTTAGGAGGGGGCGGAAATCAGCCCCAGCATTTT
abundance: -; j_gene: TRBJ1-1; d_gene: -; v_gene: TRBV29-1; CDR3aa: CSASTALNTEAFF; CDR3nt: TGCAGCGCCTCGACAGCCTTGAACACTGAAGCTTTCTTT